This entry lists 10 T cell receptor beta chains sequenced from one sample in a study of T cell responses to AZD1222 COVID-19 vaccine. Method: immunoSEQ multiplex PCR; TCRdb's copy keeps in-frame clones and lacks some. Altogether approximately 110,000 clones are present, under 85% being singletons, with the ten largest covering around 6.2%. Sequenced material: peripheral blood, taken on day 0 of AZD1222 vaccination. The receptors shown here come from an adult in good health.

This rearrangement joins TRBV29-1 to TRBJ2-4, with D perhaps matching TRBD1 (6 bases). Germline V gene sequence: CDR1 SQVTM, CDR2 ANQGSEA. This CDR3 contains 19 residues. Trimming removed 0 bases at V and 0 bases at J, with 21 bases between. The CDR3 DNA follows: TGCAGCGTTGAAGAAAGAGGGGGTCCGTCTGAGATAGCCAAAAACATTCAGTACTTC. This encodes CSVEERGGPSEIAKNIQYF.

In its sample, this clone was seen many times. V gene TRBV5-1 combines with J gene TRBJ2-7; D call uncertain. The CDR3 extends over 13 amino acids. Germline V CDR1 and CDR2: SGHRS, YFSETQ. The V end lost 6 bases, the J end lost 1 base, and 11 bases lay between the germline ends. CDR3 loop: CASTPGRSYEQYF. The CDR3 region has the DNA TGCGCCAGCACCCCGGGCAGGTCCTACGAGCAGTACTTC.

This chain links TRBV3-1 (or the pseudogene TRBV3-2) with TRBJ1-4; D not certain. Germline-derived CDR1 and CDR2 are LGHDT and YNNKEL (reference sequence). This CDR3 comprises 14 residues. V was pared by 3 bases and J by 2 bases, with 7 bases between. The CDR3 protein is CASSQGATNEKLFF. CDR3 bases: TGTGCCAGCAGCCAGGGAGCCACTAATGAAAAACTGTTTTTT.

The V call is TRBV6-5, the J call TRBJ2-7; D might be TRBD1 or TRBD2, each matching 5 bases. This CDR3 region has 12 residues. V dropped 6 bases and J dropped 6 bases, with 12 bases sitting between them. CDR1 MNHEY and CDR2 SVGAGI come from the germline V gene. The CDR3 is CASRGDAREQYF. The CDR3 nucleotides read TGTGCCAGCAGAGGGGACGCTCGCGAGCAGTACTTC.

This clone has only a few counts. This chain uses TRBV4-2 with TRBJ1-1; no clear D. CDR1 and CDR2 from the germline V gene are LGHNA and YNFKEQ. The V and J ends lost 1 base and 6 bases respectively, with 9 bases between them. There are 13 residues in the CDR3. CDR3 region: CASSQAPRAEAFF. The DNA of the CDR3 is TGTGCCAGCAGCCAAGCGCCGAGGGCTGAAGCTTTCTTT.

The chain has TRBV28 and TRBJ2-5; D not resolved. The CDR3 consists of 11 residues. Trimming cost V 8 bases and J 5 bases, with 9 bases left between them. CDR1 is MDHEN and CDR2 is SYDVKM in the germline V gene. CDR3 DNA sequence: TGTGCCAGCTCCCCTGGGGAGACCCAGTACTTC. This sequence encodes CASSPGETQYF.

The chain recombines TRBV2 with TRBJ2-7, with 12 bases fitting TRBD1. CDR3 length: 15 residues. Germline V CDR1 and CDR2: SNHLY, FYNNEI. V dropped 7 bases and J dropped 6; count of bases not matched to a gene: 10. CDR3 sequence reads: CASIKGTGGIPEQYF. The CDR3 DNA is TGTGCCAGCATAAAGGGGACAGGGGGCATCCCCGAGCAGTACTTC.

V usage is TRBV7-9 and J usage is TRBJ2-5; 11 nucleotides line up with TRBD1. J lost 3 bases, V lost 4 bases, and 4 bases had no gene match. CDR1 and CDR2 from the germline V gene are SEHNR and FQNEAQ (reference sequence). The CDR3 runs to 15 residues. The CDR3 DNA reads TGTGCCAGCAGCTCCGGGACAGGGGGAAAAGAGACCCAGTACTTC. Residues: CASSSGTGGKETQYF.

This clone occurred many times. The chain couples TRBV2 to TRBJ2-7; TRBD2 agrees at 8 bases. Germline CDR1 reads SNHLY; CDR2 reads FYNNEI. With V trimmed by 4 bases and J by 4 bases, 9 bases remained unmatched. The CDR3 sequence is 15 residues long. CDR3 region: CASSGMAGGPYEQYF. For the CDR3, the DNA is TGTGCCAGCAGTGGGATGGCGGGGGGCCCATACGAGCAGTACTTC.

This clone was observed a few times. V usage is TRBV7-2 and J usage is TRBJ2-2; 8 positions match TRBD1. CDR1 is SGHTA and CDR2 is FQGNSA in the germline V gene. Losses at the gene ends were 6 bases for V and 6 bases for J; bases not matched to a gene: 9. This CDR3 contains 15 residues. The CDR3 nucleotides are TGTGCCAGCAGTTGGACAGGGTCCAAAGCCGGGGAGCTGTTTTTT. Its translation is CASSWTGSKAGELFF.